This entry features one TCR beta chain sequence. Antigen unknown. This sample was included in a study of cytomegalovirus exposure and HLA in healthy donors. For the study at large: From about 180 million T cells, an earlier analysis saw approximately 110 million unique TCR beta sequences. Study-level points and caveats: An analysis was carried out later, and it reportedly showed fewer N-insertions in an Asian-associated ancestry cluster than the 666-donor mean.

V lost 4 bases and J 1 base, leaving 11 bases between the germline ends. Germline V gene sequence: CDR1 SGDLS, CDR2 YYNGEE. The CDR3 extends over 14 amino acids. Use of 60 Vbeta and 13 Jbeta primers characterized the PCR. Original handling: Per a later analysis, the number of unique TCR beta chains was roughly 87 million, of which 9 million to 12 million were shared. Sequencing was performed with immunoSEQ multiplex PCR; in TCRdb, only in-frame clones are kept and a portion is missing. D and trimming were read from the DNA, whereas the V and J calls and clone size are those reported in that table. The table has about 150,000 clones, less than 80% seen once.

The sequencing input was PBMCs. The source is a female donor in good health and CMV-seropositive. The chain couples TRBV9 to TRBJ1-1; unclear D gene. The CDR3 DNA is TGTGCCAGCAGCCAACCCTCGGGGAACACTGAAGCTTTCTTT. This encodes CASSQPSGNTEAFF.